This T cell receptor beta chain was identified during a study of cytomegalovirus exposure and HLA in healthy donors. 60 Vbeta and 13 Jbeta primers were used in PCR. The assay was immunoSEQ multiplex PCR, and TCRdb's table has in-frame clones only and misses some. The table lists 150,000 or so clones, approximately 81% of them singletons. Sequenced input: PBMCs. The clonotype was recovered from a male donor in good health and CMV-seronegative.

CDR3 protein: CASSEPQIYEQYF. The CDR3 DNA sequence: TGCGCCAGCAGCGAGCCACAGATCTACGAGCAGTACTTC. The rearrangement links TRBV5-1 to TRBJ2-7; no clear D. Germline lookup yields CDR1 SGHRS and CDR2 YFSETQ. This CDR3 has 13 residues. V shed 4 bases and J shed 3 bases, with 11 bases lying between them.